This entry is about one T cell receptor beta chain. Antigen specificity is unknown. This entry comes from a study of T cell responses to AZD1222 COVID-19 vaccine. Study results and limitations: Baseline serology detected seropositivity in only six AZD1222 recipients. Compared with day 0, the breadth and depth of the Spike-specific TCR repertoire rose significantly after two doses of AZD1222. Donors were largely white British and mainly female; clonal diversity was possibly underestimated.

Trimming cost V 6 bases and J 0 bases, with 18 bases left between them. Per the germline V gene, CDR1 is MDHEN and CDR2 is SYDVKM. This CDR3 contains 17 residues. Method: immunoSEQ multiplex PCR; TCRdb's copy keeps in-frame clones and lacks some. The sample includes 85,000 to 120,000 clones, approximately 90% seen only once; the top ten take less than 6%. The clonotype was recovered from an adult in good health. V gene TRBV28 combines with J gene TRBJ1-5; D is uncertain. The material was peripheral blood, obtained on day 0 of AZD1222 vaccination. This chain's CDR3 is CASRNLPGINSNQPQHF. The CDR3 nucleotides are TGTGCCAGCAGAAACCTACCGGGAATCAATAGCAATCAGCCCCAGCATTTT.